This TCR beta chain stems from a study of memory CD4+ T cells and cytomegalovirus serostatus. TCRdb's copy holds only in-frame clones and misses some; the assay was immunoSEQ multiplex PCR. The sample lists about 61,000 clones, around 86% occurring once. Single viable CD3+CD4+CD8-CD45RO+ cells were sorted as the memory CD4+ T cells. The sample consisted of memory CD4+ T cells from blood. This clonotype was obtained from an adult in good health and CMV-seronegative.

The CDR3 bases are TGCGCCAGCAGCTCGACAGGGGGCTATGGCTACACCTTC. Protein product: CASSSTGGYGYTF. The genes are TRBV5-1 and TRBJ1-2; 9 bases agree with TRBD1. Germline V lookup: CDR1 SGHRS, CDR2 YFSETQ. The CDR3 length is 13 residues. Trimming removed 3 bases from V and 4 bases from J; junction bases left unmatched: 1.